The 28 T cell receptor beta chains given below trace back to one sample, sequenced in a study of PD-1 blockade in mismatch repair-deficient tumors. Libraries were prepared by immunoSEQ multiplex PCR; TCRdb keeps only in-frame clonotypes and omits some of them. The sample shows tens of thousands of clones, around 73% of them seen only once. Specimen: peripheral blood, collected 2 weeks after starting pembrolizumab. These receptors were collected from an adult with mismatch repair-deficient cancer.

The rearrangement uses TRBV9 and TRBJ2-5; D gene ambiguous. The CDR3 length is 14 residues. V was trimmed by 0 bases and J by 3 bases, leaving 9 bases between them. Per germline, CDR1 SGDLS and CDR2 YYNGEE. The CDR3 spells CASSVGDGKETQYF. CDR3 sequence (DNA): TGTGCCAGCAGCGTAGGAGATGGTAAAGAGACCCAGTACTTC.

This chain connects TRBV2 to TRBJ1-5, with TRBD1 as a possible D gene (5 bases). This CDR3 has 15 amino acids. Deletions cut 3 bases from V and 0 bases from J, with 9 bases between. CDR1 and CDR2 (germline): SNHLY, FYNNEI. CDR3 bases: TGTGCCAGCAGTGAGCAGGGTTATAGCAATCAGCCCCAGCATTTT. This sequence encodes CASSEQGYSNQPQHF.

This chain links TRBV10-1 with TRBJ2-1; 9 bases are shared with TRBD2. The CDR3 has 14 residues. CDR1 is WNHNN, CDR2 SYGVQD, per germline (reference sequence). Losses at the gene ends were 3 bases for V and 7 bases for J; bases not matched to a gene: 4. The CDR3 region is CASSEGLAGNEQFF. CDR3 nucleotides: TGCGCCAGCAGTGAAGGGCTAGCGGGAAATGAGCAGTTCTTC.

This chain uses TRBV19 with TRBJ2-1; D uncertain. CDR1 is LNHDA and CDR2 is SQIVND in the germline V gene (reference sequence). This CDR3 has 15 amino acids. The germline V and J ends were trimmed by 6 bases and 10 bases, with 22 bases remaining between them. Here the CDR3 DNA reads TGTGCCAGTAGACTTACAGTCGCTCCAGGTCGGGAGCAGTTCTTC. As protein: CASRLTVAPGREQFF.

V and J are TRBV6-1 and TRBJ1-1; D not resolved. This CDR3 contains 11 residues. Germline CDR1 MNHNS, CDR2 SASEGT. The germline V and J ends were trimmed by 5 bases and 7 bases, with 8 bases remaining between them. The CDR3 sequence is CASSRANEAFF. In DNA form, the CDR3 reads TGTGCCAGCAGTAGAGCTAATGAAGCTTTCTTT.

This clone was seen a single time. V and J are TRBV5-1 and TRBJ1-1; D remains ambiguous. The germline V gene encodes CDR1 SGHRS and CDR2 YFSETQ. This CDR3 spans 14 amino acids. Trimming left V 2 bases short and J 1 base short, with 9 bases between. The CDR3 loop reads CASSFNFENTEAFF. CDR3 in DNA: TGCGCCAGCAGCTTTAACTTCGAGAACACTGAAGCTTTCTTT.

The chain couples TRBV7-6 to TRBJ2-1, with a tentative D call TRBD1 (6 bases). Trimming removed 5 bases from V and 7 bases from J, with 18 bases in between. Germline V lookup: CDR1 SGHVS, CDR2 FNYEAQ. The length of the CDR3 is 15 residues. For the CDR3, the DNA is TGTGCCAGCAGCCCCCTGGTGGACAGTAAAAATGAGCAGTTCTTC. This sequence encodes CASSPLVDSKNEQFF.

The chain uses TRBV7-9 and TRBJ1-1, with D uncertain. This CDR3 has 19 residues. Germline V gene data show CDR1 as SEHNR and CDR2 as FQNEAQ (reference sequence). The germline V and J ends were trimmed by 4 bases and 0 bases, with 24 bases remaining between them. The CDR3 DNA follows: TGTGCCAGCAGCTACCTTCTGGGCAGAGGGTCGCCCATGAACACTGAAGCTTTCTTT. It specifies CASSYLLGRGSPMNTEAFF.

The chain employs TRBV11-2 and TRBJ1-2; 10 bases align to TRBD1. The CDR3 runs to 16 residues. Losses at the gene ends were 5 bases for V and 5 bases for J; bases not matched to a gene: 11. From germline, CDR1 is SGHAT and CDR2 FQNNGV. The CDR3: CASSPPGTGALYGYTF. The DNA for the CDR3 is TGTGCCAGCAGCCCGCCCGGGACAGGGGCGTTGTATGGCTACACCTTC. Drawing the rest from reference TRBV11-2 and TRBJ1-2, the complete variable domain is EAGVAQSPRYKIIEKRQSVAFWCNPISGHATLYWYQQILGQGPKLLIQFQNNGVVDDSQLPKDRFSAERLKGVDSTLKIQPAKLEDSAVYLCASSPPGTGALYGYTFGSGTRLTVV.

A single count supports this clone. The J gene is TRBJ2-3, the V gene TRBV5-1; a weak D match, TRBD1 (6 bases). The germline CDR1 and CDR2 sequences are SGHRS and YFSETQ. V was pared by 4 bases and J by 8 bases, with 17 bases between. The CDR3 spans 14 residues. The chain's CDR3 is CASSQKGGTGTQYF. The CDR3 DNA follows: TGCGCCAGCAGCCAAAAAGGGGGTACGGGTACGCAGTATTTT.

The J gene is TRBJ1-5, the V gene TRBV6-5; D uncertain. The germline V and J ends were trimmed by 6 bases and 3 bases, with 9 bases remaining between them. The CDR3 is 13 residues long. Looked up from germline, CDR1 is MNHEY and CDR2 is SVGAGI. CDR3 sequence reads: CASRPEINQPQHF. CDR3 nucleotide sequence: TGTGCCAGCAGACCTGAGATCAATCAGCCCCAGCATTTT.

In DNA form, the CDR3 reads TGTGCCAGCAGCTTAGTAGCGTCGGGCAATGAGCAGTTCTTC. Encoded protein: CASSLVASGNEQFF. This chain joins TRBV7-2 and TRBJ2-1, with a weak D call TRBD2 (5 bases). CDR1 is SGHTA, CDR2 FQGNSA, per germline. This CDR3 contains 14 residues. Between the trimmed V and J ends, which lost 1 base and 6 bases, there was a span of 10 bases.

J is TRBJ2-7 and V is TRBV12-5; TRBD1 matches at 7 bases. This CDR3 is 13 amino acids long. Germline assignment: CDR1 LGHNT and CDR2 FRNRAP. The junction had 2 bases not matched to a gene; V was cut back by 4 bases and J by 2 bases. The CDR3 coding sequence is TGTGCTAGTGGTTGGGGGACAGCCTACGAGCAGTACTTC. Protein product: CASGWGTAYEQYF.

The chain's CDR3 is CASSQPGSEAFF. The CDR3 DNA reads as TGCGCCAGCAGCCAGCCGGGATCTGAAGCTTTCTTT. The V and J genes are TRBV4-1 and TRBJ1-1; D unclear. This CDR3 has 12 residues. Trimming removed 3 bases from V and 6 bases from J, with 8 bases in between. Germline assignment: CDR1 MGHRA and CDR2 YSYEKL.

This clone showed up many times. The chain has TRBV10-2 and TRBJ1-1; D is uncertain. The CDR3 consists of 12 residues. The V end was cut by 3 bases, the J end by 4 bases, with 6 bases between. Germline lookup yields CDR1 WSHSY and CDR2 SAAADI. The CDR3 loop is CASSDLATEAFF. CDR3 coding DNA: TGCGCCAGCAGTGATCTTGCCACTGAAGCTTTCTTT.

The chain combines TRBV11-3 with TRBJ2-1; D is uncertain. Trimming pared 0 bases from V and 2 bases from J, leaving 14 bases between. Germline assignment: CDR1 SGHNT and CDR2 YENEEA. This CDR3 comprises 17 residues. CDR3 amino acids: CASSLEKSFGAYNEQFF. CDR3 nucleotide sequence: TGTGCCAGCAGCTTAGAGAAGTCTTTTGGGGCCTACAATGAGCAGTTCTTC.

CDR3 coding DNA: TGTGCCACCCGACAGGGGGTGACTGAAGCTTTCTTT. As protein: CATRQGVTEAFF. This rearrangement joins TRBV19 to TRBJ1-1, with TRBD1 identical over 9 bases. Looked up from germline, CDR1 is LNHDA and CDR2 is SQIVND (reference sequence). V lost 10 bases to trimming and J lost 5 bases; unmatched junction nucleotides: 5. This CDR3 spans 12 amino acids.

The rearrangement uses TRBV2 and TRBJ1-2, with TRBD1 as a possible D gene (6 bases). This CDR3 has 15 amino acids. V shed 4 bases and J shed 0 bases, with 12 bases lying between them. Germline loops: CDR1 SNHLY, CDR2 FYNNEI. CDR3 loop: CASSVGGGANYGYTF. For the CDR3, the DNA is TGTGCCAGCAGTGTTGGCGGGGGCGCTAACTATGGCTACACCTTC.

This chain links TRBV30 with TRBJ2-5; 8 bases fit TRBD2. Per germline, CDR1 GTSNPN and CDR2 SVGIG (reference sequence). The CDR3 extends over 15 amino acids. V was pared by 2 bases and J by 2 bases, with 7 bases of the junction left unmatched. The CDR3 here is CAWSSPSGLQETQYF. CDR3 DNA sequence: TGTGCCTGGAGTAGTCCTAGCGGGTTACAAGAGACCCAGTACTTC.

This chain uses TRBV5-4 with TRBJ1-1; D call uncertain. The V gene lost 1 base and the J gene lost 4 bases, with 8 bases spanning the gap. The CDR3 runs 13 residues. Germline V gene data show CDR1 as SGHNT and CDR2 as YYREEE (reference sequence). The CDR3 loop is CASSLRGLTEAFF. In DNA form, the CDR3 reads TGTGCCAGCAGCTTGAGAGGGCTCACTGAAGCTTTCTTT.

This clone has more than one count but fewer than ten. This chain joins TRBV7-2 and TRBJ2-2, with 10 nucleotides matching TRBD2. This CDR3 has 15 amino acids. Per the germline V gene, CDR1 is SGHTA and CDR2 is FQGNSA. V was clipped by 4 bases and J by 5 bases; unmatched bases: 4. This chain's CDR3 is CASSSSGRLTGELFF. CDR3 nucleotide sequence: TGTGCCAGCAGCTCTAGCGGGAGACTGACCGGGGAGCTGTTTTTT.

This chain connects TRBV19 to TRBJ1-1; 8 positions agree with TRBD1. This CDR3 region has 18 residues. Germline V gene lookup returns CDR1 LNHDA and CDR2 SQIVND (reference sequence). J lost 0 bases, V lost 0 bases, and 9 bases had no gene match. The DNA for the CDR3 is TGTGCCAGTAGTATAGATCCAAGACCGGGACAGGTGAACACTGAAGCTTTCTTT. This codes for CASSIDPRPGQVNTEAFF.

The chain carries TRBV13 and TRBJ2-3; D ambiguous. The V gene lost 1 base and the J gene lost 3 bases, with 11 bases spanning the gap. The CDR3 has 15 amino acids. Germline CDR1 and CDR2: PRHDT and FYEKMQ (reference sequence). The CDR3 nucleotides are TGTGCCAGCAGCTTAGCGGGCAGGAGAACAGATACGCAGTATTTT. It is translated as CASSLAGRRTDTQYF.

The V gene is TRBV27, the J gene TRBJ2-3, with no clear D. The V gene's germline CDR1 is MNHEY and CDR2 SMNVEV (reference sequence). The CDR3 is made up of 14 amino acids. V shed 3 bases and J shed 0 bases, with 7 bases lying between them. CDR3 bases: TGTGCCAGCAGTTTCAGGCTAAGCACAGATACGCAGTATTTT. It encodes CASSFRLSTDTQYF.

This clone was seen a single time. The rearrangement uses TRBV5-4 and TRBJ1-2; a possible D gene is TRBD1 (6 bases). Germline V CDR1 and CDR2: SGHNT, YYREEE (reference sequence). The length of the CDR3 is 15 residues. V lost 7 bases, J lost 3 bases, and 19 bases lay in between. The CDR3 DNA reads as TGTGCCAGCGTCCCATCCCCGGGGGCGGACTATGGCTACACCTTC. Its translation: CASVPSPGADYGYTF.

CDR3 nucleotides: TGTGCCAGCAGTCGCGCCGTTGGGGGAGTCACCGGGGAGCTGTTTTTT. Encoded protein: CASSRAVGGVTGELFF. The chain joins TRBV7-9 to TRBJ2-2; tentatively, D is TRBD1 or TRBD2 (5 bases each). Trimming left V 6 bases short and J 4 bases short, with 18 bases between. This CDR3 is built from 16 residues. Germline V gene data show CDR1 as SEHNR and CDR2 as FQNEAQ (reference sequence). The full variable domain, completed using reference TRBV7-9 and TRBJ2-2, is DTGVSQNPRHKITKRGQNVTFRCDPISEHNRLYWYRQTLGQGPEFLTYFQNEAQLEKSRLLSDRFSAERPKGSFSTLEIQRTEQGDSAMYLCASSRAVGGVTGELFFGEGSRLTVL.

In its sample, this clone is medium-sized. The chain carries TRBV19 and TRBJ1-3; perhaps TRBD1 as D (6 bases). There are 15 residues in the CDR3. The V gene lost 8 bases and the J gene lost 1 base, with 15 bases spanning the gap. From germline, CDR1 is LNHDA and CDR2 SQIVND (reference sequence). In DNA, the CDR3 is TGTGCCAGTTATTCCCAGGGGTCTTCTGGAAACACCATATATTTT. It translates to CASYSQGSSGNTIYF.

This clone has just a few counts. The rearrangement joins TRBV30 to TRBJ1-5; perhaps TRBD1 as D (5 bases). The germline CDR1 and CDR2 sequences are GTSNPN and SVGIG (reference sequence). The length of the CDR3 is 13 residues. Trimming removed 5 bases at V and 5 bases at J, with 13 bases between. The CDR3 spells CAWGRGEDQPQHF. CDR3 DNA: TGTGCCTGGGGGCGAGGGGAGGATCAGCCCCAGCATTTT.